Presented here are 2 T cell receptor beta chains from one specimen sequenced in a study of shared clonotypes between healthy human individuals. Sequenced by immunoSEQ multiplex PCR; TCRdb stores in-frame clones only, minus some. The repertoire holds nearly 600,000 clones, with about 95% as singletons. Naive CD8 cells, CD45RO-negative and positively selected for CCR7, excluded terminally differentiated effector memory CD45RA+ cells. Sequenced: naive CD8+ T cells sorted from blood. These receptors originate from a woman in her 30s in good health.

The chain joins TRBV4-1 to TRBJ2-7; maybe TRBD1 (6 bases). CDR3 length: 13 residues. Germline V gives CDR1 MGHRA, CDR2 YSYEKL. V gave up 0 bases and J gave up 4 bases, with 7 bases separating them. The CDR3 loop reads CASSQEQGYEQYF. CDR3 nucleotide sequence: TGCGCCAGCAGCCAAGAACAGGGTTACGAGCAGTACTTC.

The V call is TRBV28, the J call TRBJ2-1; 9 bases agree with TRBD2. V was pared by 5 bases and J by 5 bases, with 16 bases of the junction left unmatched. The CDR3 has 18 residues. The germline V gene encodes CDR1 MDHEN and CDR2 SYDVKM. CDR3 residues: CASSLLPRLAEKDNEQFF. CDR3 nucleotide sequence: TGTGCCAGCAGTCTACTCCCGAGACTAGCGGAGAAAGACAATGAGCAGTTCTTC.